This T cell receptor (beta chain) was sequenced during a study of blood T cell repertoires in COVID-19. The wider study: Whether acute or convalescent, the COVID-19 samples came from the United States, Italy and Spain. The analysed material was cDNA or gDNA that came from T cells, B-cell-depleted T cells, or PBMCs.

Per the original data handling: From reference gene primer amplification, estimates of nucleated cell counts were derived. Assay used: immunoSEQ multiplex PCR; TCRdb lists only in-frame clones, some missing. V and J calls plus clone size are reproduced from that table; the DNA served to infer D and trimming. The sample lists approximately 240,000 clones; around 85% were seen once. The CDR3 runs 13 residues. Trimming removed 10 bases from V and 4 bases from J; junction bases left unmatched: 7. Sequences were obtained from peripheral blood. The chain links TRBV12-3 or TRBV12-4 to TRBJ2-5; 9 bases line up with TRBD2. The clonotype originates from a middle-aged woman with active or convalescent COVID-19. The DNA for the CDR3 is TGTGCCACCGGCGAGGGACTAGCAGAGACCCAGTACTTC. Its translation is CATGEGLAETQYF.